This T cell receptor (beta chain) was documented in a study of blood T cells in healthy people across ages (dated by TCRdb to between 2014 and 2017). For context, the study as a whole: In model experiments, template switching captured about one uniquely barcoded TCR beta cDNA molecule for every two T cells. To track age-related changes in TCR beta repertoire diversity, the study relied on deep sequencing normalized with unique cDNA molecular identifiers. The donors were divided into four age groups: young (average around 17 years), middle-aged (almost 40), aged (approximately 59) and long-lived (around 87). For two donors (one aged 18 to 29 and one aged 80 or older), the study analyzed two additional independent replicas of 1 million unique cDNA reads from the same blood draw. To avoid experimental bias, donors of different ages were distributed randomly across sequencing lanes.

Library creation used 5' RACE. Data came from an Illumina HiSeq 2500. The second PCR ran for roughly 6 to 11 cycles and used a J-beta primer mix along with a sample-barcoded 5' primer. Each TCR beta cDNA molecule received a unique molecular identifier from a template-switch 5' adaptor carrying 12 random nucleotides. Each sample yielded at least 2.5 million CDR3-containing paired-end reads. All of the RNA was converted into first-strand cDNA using the Mint cDNA synthesis kit, with a TRBC-specific oligonucleotide serving as the primer. Following uracil-DNA glycosylase treatment, a first 18-cycle PCR with universal primers M1SS and BC2_uni_R was performed on all cDNA. The study's own analysis went as follows. For normalization, 1 million high-quality reads, each with a distinct molecular identifier, were randomly selected from each sample. Reads sharing molecular identifiers were discarded rather than binned into consensus sequences. MiTCR, with a Q25 quality threshold and the strictest error-elimination algorithm, was used for CDR3 identification, clonotype clustering and error correction. A nonparametric unseen species model with Euler transformation was used to estimate lower-bound total TCR beta diversity. Through fastp at Q25 and MiXCR, TCRdb rebuilt clones from the public reads, retaining in-frame beta chains. CDR3 protein sequences are deduplicated, and each keeps its most common genes and DNA. The V and J calls were not made by the authors but by TCRdb's processing. Present in this sample are 850,000 to 1,300,000 distinct CDR3 sequences, 45% of which were seen just once. Of the sample, approximately 19% falls within the top ten clones.

The 39 donors, aged roughly 6 to 90 years, were systemically healthy Caucasian individuals from Russia. Around 10 milliliters of peripheral blood were collected from each donor into EDTA-treated Vacutainer tubes. Ficoll-Paque density-gradient centrifugation was used to isolate PBMCs, with at least 7 million per sample. Trizol reagent was used to extract total RNA from PBMCs, with at least 5 micrograms per sample. For every donor, flow cytometry on a PBMC aliquot measured the percentage of naive CD45RAhigh/CD27high T cells. Comment on this clonotype: Its recognized antigen is unknown. No base qualities exist here, and no much larger clone lies one base off it.

General conclusions and limits of the study: The CMV infection status of donors was not known, potentially confounding age-related changes in expanded clonotypes. Bulk unsorted PBMC profiling prevented conclusive comparison of naive and antigen-experienced compartments. A strong correlation was found between observed TCR beta diversity and the percentage of naive T cells measured by flow cytometry. Compared with the aged group, the long-lived group had more naive CD4+ T cells, fewer expanded clones and increased TCR diversity, a pattern suggesting age selection. Observed TCR beta diversity per million T cells fell roughly linearly with age, and a significant reduction was already apparent by age roughly 40. Estimates of total diversity based on one million sequenced T cells were considered lower bounds and underestimates.

Based on the germline V gene (reference sequence), the CDR1 and CDR2 sequences are PRHDT and FYEKMQ. Trimming takes 4 bases from V and 2 bases from J, and the germline ends sit 15 bases apart. The CDR3 goes from the cysteine to the phenylalanine over 15 residues. The entry retains the CDR3 DNA only, 45 bases that are in frame from base 1. In this chain, TRBV13 is recombined with TRBJ2-7; TRBD2 might be the D gene, on 6 matching bases. Sequencing input: blood. The receptor was isolated from a woman aged 55 to 70 in good health. This receptor has the CDR3 CASSSRGIAPYEQYF. The DNA sequence is given as TGTGCCAGCAGCTCCCGCGGGATTGCCCCCTACGAGCAGTACTTC.